This TCR beta chain was recovered during a study of blood T cell repertoires in COVID-19. About the research overall: T cells, B-cell-depleted T cells, or PBMCs supplied cDNA or gDNA.

Method: immunoSEQ multiplex PCR; TCRdb's copy keeps in-frame clones and lacks some. The data show around 250,000 clones, approximately 83% seen once. The length of the CDR3 is 14 residues. CDR1 KGHSH and CDR2 LQKENI come from the germline V gene. V lost 4 bases to trimming and J lost 7 bases; unmatched junction nucleotides: 6. The chain is built from TRBV18 and TRBJ1-4; 7 bases align to TRBD1. This sequence was found in a man in his thirties or forties who had recovered from COVID-19. Material: peripheral blood. The CDR3 protein is CASSRAAGGEKLFF. DNA for the CDR3: TGTGCCAGCTCACGAGCGGCAGGGGGTGAAAAACTGTTTTTT.